This T cell receptor beta chain appears in the sequencing data of a study of blood T cells in healthy people across ages. The second PCR ran 7 to 11 cycles with a sample-barcoded 5' primer and J-beta primers. Sequencing yielded, for each sample, at least 2.5 million paired-end reads carrying CDR3. TCRdb recomputed calls from the 5' RACE reads with MiXCR, one row per CDR3 protein. The sample contains 1.5 million to 1.8 million distinct CDR3 sequences, roughly two fifths of which appear only once. Findings and limits, study-wide: Roughly linear age-related decline in beta diversity appeared, significant by age 40. It was the long-lived donors that had more naive CD4+ cells and higher diversity than aged donors.

V was trimmed by 5 bases and J by 4 bases, leaving 8 bases between them. The germline CDR1 and CDR2 sequences are DFQATT and SNEGSKA (reference sequence). CDR3 size: 11 residues. Of note for this clonotype: The antigen is undetermined.

Every sample yielded at least 6.5 million isolated PBMCs. The sequence derives from a woman in her late teens or twenties in good health. Sequenced input: blood. The J gene is TRBJ1-1, the V gene TRBV20-1; D gene unclear. The DNA of the CDR3 is TGCAGTGCTGGTCCGGGCACTGAAGCTTTCTTT. Amino acid sequence: CSAGPGTEAFF.